This T cell receptor beta chain came from a study of shared clonotypes between healthy human individuals. Looking at the study overall: Contributing individuals were two females and three males aged 18 to 49.

At the deep level, the assay was run. TCRdb's copy holds only in-frame clones and misses some; the assay was immunoSEQ multiplex PCR. The sample lists approximately 2,300,000 clones; roughly 90% were seen once. There are 17 residues in the CDR3. V gave up 4 bases and J gave up 7 bases; unmatched junction bases: 13. Germline V gives CDR1 SEHNR, CDR2 FQNEAQ (reference sequence). The sample consisted of naive CD4+ T cells from PBMCs. Subset defined: CD45RA+ positively selected. The chain couples TRBV7-9 to TRBJ2-1, with TRBD2 matching over 10 bases. The receptor was isolated from a man younger than 30 in good health. Some clones in this sample may be carry-over from other donors' samples. The CDR3 sequence: CASSSRQREGGLNEQFF. The CDR3 DNA follows: TGTGCCAGCAGCTCCCGACAGCGGGAGGGGGGTTTGAATGAGCAGTTCTTC.